The 5 T cell receptor beta chains presented below share a single source sample, sequenced in a study of identical twins. TCRdb processed the 5' RACE reads anew with MiXCR; each CDR3 protein has one entry. The sample has a few hundred thousand distinct CDR3 sequences, roughly 15% seen once. These data were also filed under a second study, of yellow fever vaccine responses in identical twins.

Sequencing was performed on CD4+ T cells sorted from blood. The source is a woman aged 18-29 years in good health.

This clonotype was detected only a few times. Relative to the germline gene, one junction end is altered; a read error may explain this. The chain couples TRBV5-1 to TRBJ2-1; D is unclear. This CDR3 has 13 residues. CDR1 and CDR2 (germline): SGHRS, YFSETQ. The CDR3 sequence: CASSLGSHNEQFF. In DNA form, the CDR3 reads TGCGCCAGCAGCTTGGGCTCCCACAATGAGCAGTTCTTC.

The chain uses TRBV6-1 and TRBJ1-6, with D maybe TRBD1 (6 bases). Germline CDR1 MNHNS, CDR2 SASEGT. The CDR3 is 14 amino acids. V was shortened by 6 bases and J by 9 bases, with 15 bases between the two germline ends. This chain's CDR3 is CASSSGRGASPLHF. CDR3 nucleotide sequence: TGTGCCAGCAGCTCGGGACGGGGGGCTTCACCCCTCCACTTT.

In this sample, this clonotype turned up a few times. The chain recombines TRBV20-1 with TRBJ1-4; D possibly corresponds to TRBD1 (6 bases). Germline V gene data show CDR1 as DFQATT and CDR2 as SNEGSKA (reference sequence). The V gene lost 6 bases and the J gene lost 6 bases, with 14 bases spanning the gap. The CDR3 consists of 13 residues. The CDR3 spells CSAVKTGYEKLFF. CDR3 DNA sequence: TGCAGTGCGGTAAAGACAGGCTATGAAAAACTGTTTTTT.

This clonotype occurred a few times. The chain uses TRBV9 and TRBJ2-7; no firm D call. Trimming shortened V by 2 bases and J by 3 bases, and 12 bases separated the two germline ends. CDR3 length: 14 residues. Germline-derived CDR1 and CDR2 are SGDLS and YYNGEE. The CDR3 loop is CASSVTGGCYEQYV. Written as DNA, the CDR3 is TGTGCCAGCAGCGTGACCGGTGGGTGCTACGAGCAGTACGTC.

This clonotype was detected only a few times. The chain joins TRBV6-2 or TRBV6-3 to TRBJ1-1; a weak D match, TRBD1 (5 bases). This CDR3 region has 15 residues. The V end lost 6 bases, the J end lost 4 bases, and 18 bases lay between the germline ends. Per the germline V gene, CDR1 is MNHEY and CDR2 is SVGEGT. The CDR3 nucleotides are TGTGCCAGCAGCCTCTGGGGGGGAGTCGGCACTGAAGCTTTCTTT. Translating gives CASSLWGGVGTEAFF.